This TCR beta chain was identified in a study of blood T cell repertoires in COVID-19. There are 15 residues in the CDR3. Germline V gene sequence: CDR1 SGHRS, CDR2 YFSETQ. The V segment lost 0 bases and the J segment 3 bases; nucleotides outside the gene matches: 1. Source study methods: It was from reference gene primer amplification that nucleated cell counts were estimated. Assay used: immunoSEQ multiplex PCR; TCRdb lists only in-frame clones, some missing. That table supplies the V and J calls and clone size; D and trimming were determined from the DNA. The table lists about 60,000 clones, 85% to 90% of them singletons.

This TCR came from a man aged 55 to 70 with acute or convalescent COVID-19. This chain joins TRBV5-1 and TRBJ2-1; 9 positions match TRBD1. The sequenced sample consisted of peripheral blood. The CDR3 coding sequence is TGCGCCAGCAGCTTGGAGACAGGGGGCTACAATGAGCAGTTCTTC. It is translated as CASSLETGGYNEQFF.